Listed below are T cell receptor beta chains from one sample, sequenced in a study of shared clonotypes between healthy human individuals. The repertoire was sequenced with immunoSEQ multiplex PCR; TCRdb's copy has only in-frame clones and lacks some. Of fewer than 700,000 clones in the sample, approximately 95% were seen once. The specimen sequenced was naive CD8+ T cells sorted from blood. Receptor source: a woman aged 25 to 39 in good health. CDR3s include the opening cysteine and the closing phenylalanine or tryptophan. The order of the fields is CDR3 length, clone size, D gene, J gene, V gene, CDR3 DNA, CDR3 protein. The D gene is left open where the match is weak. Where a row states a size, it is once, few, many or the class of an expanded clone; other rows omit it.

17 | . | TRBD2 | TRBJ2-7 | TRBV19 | TGTGCCAGTAGTACCCCGAGGGCTAGCGGGAGGCCCTACGAGCAGTACTTC | CASSTPRASGRPYEQYF
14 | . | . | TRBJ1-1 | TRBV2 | TGTGCCACCACAGCTCGGGCCACACACACTGAAGCTTTCTTT | CATTARATHTEAFF
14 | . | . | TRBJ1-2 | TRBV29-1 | TGCAGCGTTGAAGAGGTGGGCAGGAGCTATGGCTACACCTTC | CSVEEVGRSYGYTF
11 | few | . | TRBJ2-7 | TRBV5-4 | TGTGCCAGCAGCCAGGCGAGCGAGCAGTACTTC | CASSQASEQYF
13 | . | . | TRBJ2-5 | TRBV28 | TGTGCCAGCAGCTCGGCGCACTTCGACACCCAGTACTTC | CASSSAHFDTQYF
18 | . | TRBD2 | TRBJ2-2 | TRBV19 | TGTGCCAGTAGTATGAGTCTAGCGGGAGCGTTGGGCACCGGGGAGCTGTTTTTT | CASSMSLAGALGTGELFF
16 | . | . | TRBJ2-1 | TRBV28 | TGTGCCAGCAGTGCCTCGGACGGAGGCTCCTACAATGAGCAGTTCTTC | CASSASDGGSYNEQFF
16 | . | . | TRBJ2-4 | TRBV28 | TGTGCCAGCAGTTTGAGGGGAGGTACAGCCAAAAACATTCAGTACTTC | CASSLRGGTAKNIQYF
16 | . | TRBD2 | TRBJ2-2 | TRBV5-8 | TGTGCCAGCAGCTCGGGGGGACTAGCGGCCACCGGGGAGCTGTTTTTT | CASSSGGLAATGELFF
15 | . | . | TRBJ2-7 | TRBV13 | TGTGCCAGCAGCTCGGCGGACGGCCCCTCCTACGAGCAGTACTTC | CASSSADGPSYEQYF
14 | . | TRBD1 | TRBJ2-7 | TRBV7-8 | TGTGCCAGCAGCTCCTGGGACAGCTCCTACGAGCAGTACTTC | CASSSWDSSYEQYF
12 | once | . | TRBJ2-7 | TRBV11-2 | TGTGCCAGCAGCTTAGGCCGAGGGGAGCAGTACTTC | CASSLGRGEQYF
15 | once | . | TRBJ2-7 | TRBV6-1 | TGTGCCAGCAGTGAAGGTAGGGGGGGCCCCTACGAGCAGTACTTC | CASSEGRGGPYEQYF
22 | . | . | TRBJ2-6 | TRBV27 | TGTGCCAGCAGTCTCTTCCCCCTGACAGGCTACTCAATCAGCTCTGGGGCCAACGTCCTGACTTTC | CASSLFPLTGYSISSGANVLTF
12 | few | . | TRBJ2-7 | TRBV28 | TGTGCCAGCAGTTTTAATGTCTACGAGCAGTACTTC | CASSFNVYEQYF
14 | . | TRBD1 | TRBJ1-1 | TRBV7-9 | TGTGCCAGCAGATGGGACAGGGACAGCACTGAAGCTTTCTTT | CASRWDRDSTEAFF
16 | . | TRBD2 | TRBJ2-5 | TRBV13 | TGTGCCAGCAGCTTGCGGGGGGGACTAGAGGGAGAGACCCAGTACTTC | CASSLRGGLEGETQYF
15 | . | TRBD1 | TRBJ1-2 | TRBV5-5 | TGTGCCAGCAGCGGATGGACAGGAGTCAACTATGGCTACACCTTC | CASSGWTGVNYGYTF
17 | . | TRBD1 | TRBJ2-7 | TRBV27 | TGTGCCAGCAGTTTATTATTTGGGACAGGGAGCTCCTACGAGCAGTACTTC | CASSLLFGTGSSYEQYF
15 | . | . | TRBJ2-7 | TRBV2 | TGTGCCAGCAGTACCTCTTGGGGGCAGGCCTACGAGCAGTACTTC | CASSTSWGQAYEQYF
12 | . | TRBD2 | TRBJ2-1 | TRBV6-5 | TGTGCCAGCGCCCCGGGAGGGGAGGAGCAGTTCTTC | CASAPGGEEQFF
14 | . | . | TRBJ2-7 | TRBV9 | TGTGCCAGCAGCGTAGGAGGGCCAGCCTACGAGCAGTACTTC | CASSVGGPAYEQYF
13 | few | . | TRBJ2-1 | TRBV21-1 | TGTGCCAGCACCCGGGAAGGGACGCATGAGCAGTTCTTC | CASTREGTHEQFF
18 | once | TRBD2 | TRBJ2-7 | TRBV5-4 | TGTGCCAGCAGCCACGGGACTAGCGGGACTTGGGGGACCTACGAGCAGTACTTC | CASSHGTSGTWGTYEQYF
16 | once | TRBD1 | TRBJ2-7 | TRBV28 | TGTGCCAGCAGTACTCCGGACAGGGGGCGCGCCTACGAGCAGTACTTC | CASSTPDRGRAYEQYF
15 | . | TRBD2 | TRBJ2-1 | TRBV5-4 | TGTGCCAGCAGCTTAGGGACTAGCGGCTACAATGAGCAGTTCTTC | CASSLGTSGYNEQFF
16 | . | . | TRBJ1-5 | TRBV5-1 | TGCGCCAGCAGCTTGGGTCCCAAGTATAGCAATCAGCCCCAGCATTTT | CASSLGPKYSNQPQHF
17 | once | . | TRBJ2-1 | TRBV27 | TGTGCCAGCAGTTTATCATTTGGGACTCCCGCCTACAATGAGCAGTTCTTC | CASSLSFGTPAYNEQFF
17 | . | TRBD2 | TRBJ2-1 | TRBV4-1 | TGCGCCAGCAGCCTTGTGGCGGGAGGGGAATCGTACAATGAGCAGTTCTTC | CASSLVAGGESYNEQFF
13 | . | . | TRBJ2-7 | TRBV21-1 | TGTGCCAGCAGCCCGGGACAGCCCTACGAGCAGTACTTC | CASSPGQPYEQYF